The 19 T cell receptor beta chains below were found in one sample sequenced in a study of T cells in Graves' hyperthyroidism and ophthalmopathy (dated by TCRdb to the late 2010s). The library was obtained by multiplex PCR. TCRdb records Illumina HiSeq 2000 as the sequencer. TCR beta CDR3 regions were amplified from RNA transcripts. The TCR CDR3 was subjected to a first round of RT-PCR using the HTBI primer set and the Qiagen OneStep RT-PCR kit. Through fastp at Q25 and MiXCR, TCRdb rebuilt clones from the public reads, retaining in-frame beta chains. Records with the same CDR3 protein are collapsed into one entry carrying the most frequent genes and DNA. The sample contains under 300,000 distinct CDR3 sequences, approximately 14% of them found a single time. Of the sample, roughly 8.2% falls within the top ten clones. The sample was blood. Receptors originate from a woman between 40 and 50 years old with Graves' hyperthyroidism.

This clonotype has at least ten counts. The J gene is TRBJ1-4, the V gene TRBV11-2; D not resolved. The CDR3 has 16 residues. The germline V gene encodes CDR1 SGHAT and CDR2 FQNNGV. The V and J ends lost 6 bases and 2 bases respectively, with 16 bases between them. The CDR3 sequence is CASSREPGLTNEKLFF. The CDR3 DNA reads as TGTGCCAGCAGTCGCGAGCCGGGGTTGACTAATGAAAAACTGTTTTTT.

The rearrangement uses TRBV20-1 and TRBJ1-4; TRBD1 might be the D (6 bases). Trimming took 4 bases from V and 8 from J, leaving 20 bases between them. The CDR3 length is 15 residues. The germline CDR1 and CDR2 sequences are DFQATT and SNEGSKA (reference sequence). The CDR3 protein is CSANPNEGGREKLFF. Written as DNA, the CDR3 is TGCAGTGCTAATCCTAATGAAGGGGGAAGAGAAAAACTGTTTTTT.

The rearrangement links TRBV29-1 to TRBJ1-2, with 11 bases aligning to TRBD1. V lost 4 bases and J lost 2; bases outside the gene matches: 6. There are 15 residues in the CDR3. Germline-derived CDR1 and CDR2 are SQVTM and ANQGSEA. CDR3 in amino acids: CSVAGGQGANYGYTF. CDR3 bases: TGCAGCGTTGCAGGAGGACAGGGGGCGAACTATGGCTACACCTTC.

This clonotype rates as medium-sized. The chain links TRBV13 to TRBJ1-1; TRBD1 matches 7 bases. CDR1 is PRHDT, CDR2 FYEKMQ, per germline (reference sequence). The J segment lost 7 bases and the V segment lost 8 bases, leaving 7 bases of the junction unmatched. The CDR3 sequence is 12 residues long. The CDR3 region has the DNA TGTGCCAGCGCCGAGGGGGCAGATGAAGCTTTCTTT. Amino acids: CASAEGADEAFF. Variable domain in full (rest from reference TRBV13 and TRBJ1-1): AAGVIQSPRHLIKEKRETATLKCYPIPRHDTVYWYQQGPGQDPQFLISFYEKMQSDKGSIPDRFSAQQFSDYHSELNMSSLELGDSALYFCASAEGADEAFFGQGTRLTVV.

The chain carries TRBV7-2 and TRBJ2-1; 11 positions agree with TRBD2. CDR3 length: 17 residues. Germline V CDR1 and CDR2: SGHTA, FQGNSA. V trimming: 2 bases; J trimming: 4 bases; junction bases outside the gene matches: 7. The CDR3 spells CASSLPATSGGYNEQFF. In nucleotides, the CDR3 is TGTGCCAGCAGCTTACCCGCAACTAGCGGGGGTTACAATGAGCAGTTCTTC.

This clonotype was recorded many times. This chain uses TRBV12-3 or TRBV12-4 with TRBJ1-5; tentatively, D is TRBD1 (6 bases). The CDR3 has 14 residues. V shed 3 bases and J shed 4 bases, with 10 bases lying between them. CDR3 protein: CASSFTGRNQPQHF. Here the CDR3 DNA reads TGTGCCAGCAGTTTTACAGGGAGGAATCAGCCCCAGCATTTT.

This clonotype was detected many times. The chain couples TRBV7-9 to TRBJ2-5; 9 bases are shared with TRBD1. Germline V gene data show CDR1 as SEHNR and CDR2 as FQNEAQ (reference sequence). The length of the CDR3 is 15 residues. The V gene end was trimmed by 1 base and the J gene end by 4 bases; junction bases not matched to a gene: 4. The CDR3 protein is CASSLGDRVLETQYF. CDR3 in DNA: TGTGCCAGCAGCTTAGGGGACAGGGTTTTAGAGACCCAGTACTTC.

This clonotype has a count of ten or more. The genes are TRBV7-9 and TRBJ2-7; D call uncertain. Germline V gene data show CDR1 as SEHNR and CDR2 as FQNEAQ (reference sequence). V gave up 5 bases and J gave up 4 bases, with 9 bases separating them. This CDR3 is 12 amino acids long. In DNA, the CDR3 is TGTGCCAGCAGCCCTCAGGATTACGAGCAGTACTTC. It is translated as CASSPQDYEQYF.

This clonotype was found many times. The chain uses TRBV28 and TRBJ2-5; D unclear. The CDR3 runs 16 residues. V was cut by 2 bases and J by 1 base, with 14 bases left in between. From germline, CDR1 is MDHEN and CDR2 SYDVKM. In nucleotides, the CDR3 is TGTGCCAGCAGTTTAGACCGGGCAGGCCTCCAAGAGACCCAGTACTTC. Its translation: CASSLDRAGLQETQYF.

This clonotype was counted many times. CDR3: CASSGQTSGGGELFF. CDR3 bases: TGTGCCAGCAGTGGCCAGACTAGCGGGGGCGGGGAGCTGTTTTTT. The chain recombines TRBV2 with TRBJ2-2, with 12 bases identical to TRBD2. With 4 bases clipped from V and 7 bases from J, the junction kept 4 bases outside the gene matches. The CDR3 totals 15 residues. Per germline, CDR1 SNHLY and CDR2 FYNNEI. Full variable domain (outside the CDR3, taken from reference TRBV2 and TRBJ2-2): EPEVTQTPSHQVTQMGQEVILRCVPISNHLYFYWYRQILGQKVEFLVSFYNNEISEKSEIFDDQFSVERPDGSNFTLKIRSTKLEDSAMYFCASSGQTSGGGELFFGEGSRLTVL.

Ten or more counts support this clonotype. This chain connects TRBV20-1 to TRBJ2-4; TRBD2 is a possible D gene (6 bases). V was clipped by 3 bases and J by 9 bases, with 18 bases between them. Germline V gene sequence: CDR1 DFQATT, CDR2 SNEGSKA (reference sequence). This CDR3 contains 14 residues. The CDR3: CSARPRLGTLIQYF. For the CDR3, the DNA is TGCAGTGCTAGGCCTAGACTAGGCACGCTCATTCAGTACTTC.

There are many counts of this clonotype. The gene calls are TRBV28 and TRBJ1-5, with 8 bases fitting TRBD1. J gave up 5 bases and V 4 bases, and 7 bases lay outside the gene matches. Germline CDR1 is MDHEN and CDR2 is SYDVKM. The CDR3 runs 15 residues. Here the CDR3 DNA reads TGTGCCAGCAGTTCACCGGACAGGGTGGATCAGCCCCAGCATTTT. Protein sequence: CASSSPDRVDQPQHF.

This clonotype was counted many times. The chain links TRBV7-2 to TRBJ1-5; TRBD1 matches 9 bases. Trimming cost V 5 bases and J 7 bases; bases outside gene matches: 9. CDR1 and CDR2 from the germline V gene are SGHTA and FQGNSA. The CDR3 totals 15 residues. The CDR3 loop reads CASSPRGQGYQPQHF. In DNA form, the CDR3 reads TGTGCCAGCAGCCCTCGGGGACAGGGTTACCAGCCCCAGCATTTT.

This clonotype has at least ten counts. This sequence joins TRBV10-3 and TRBJ1-2; D gene unclear. Trimming left V 0 bases short and J 8 bases short, with 10 bases between. The CDR3 runs 13 residues. Germline CDR1 ENHRY, CDR2 SYGVKD. The CDR3 DNA reads as TGTGCCATCAGTGAGTCCGGGGATAGCGGCTACACCTTC. Its translation is CAISESGDSGYTF.

This clonotype was picked up many times. This chain uses TRBV6-1 with TRBJ2-7; TRBD1 agrees at 11 bases. The V gene's germline CDR1 is MNHNS and CDR2 SASEGT. This CDR3 contains 14 residues. V lost 6 bases to trimming and J lost 6 bases; unmatched junction nucleotides: 7. In DNA form, the CDR3 reads TGTGCCAGCAGCACCCTGGGACAGGGGGGCGAGCAGTACTTC. Translated: CASSTLGQGGEQYF.

This clonotype was observed at least ten times. The chain carries TRBV20-1 and TRBJ1-1; 7 bases map to TRBD1. Looked up from germline, CDR1 is DFQATT and CDR2 is SNEGSKA (reference sequence). CDR3 length equals 14 residues. V dropped 6 bases and J dropped 1; count of bases not matched to a gene: 8. The CDR3 DNA reads as TGCAGTGCCCGACAGGGAGGGTCGAACACTGAAGCTTTCTTT. This codes for CSARQGGSNTEAFF.

At least ten counts were recorded for this clonotype. V usage is TRBV19 and J usage is TRBJ1-5; D gene unclear. CDR1 LNHDA and CDR2 SQIVND come from the germline V gene (reference sequence). Trimming cost V 1 base and J 3 bases, with 7 bases left between them. The CDR3 covers 14 residues. CDR3 nucleotide sequence: TGTGCCAGTAGTATAGGAGGTTTCAATCAGCCCCAGCATTTT. It codes for CASSIGGFNQPQHF. The variable domain in full, with the rest retrieved from reference TRBV19 and TRBJ1-5, is DGGITQSPKYLFRKEGQNVTLSCEQNLNHDAMYWYRQDPGQGLRLIYYSQIVNDFQKGDIAEGYSVSREKKESFPLTVTSAQKNPTAFYLCASSIGGFNQPQHFGDGTRLSIL.

There are many counts of this clonotype. The chain employs TRBV6-6 and TRBJ2-3; no clear D gene. The CDR3 contains 12 residues. CDR1 and CDR2 (germline): MNHNY, SVGAGI (reference sequence). Trimming shortened V by 0 bases and J by 5 bases, and 3 bases separated the two germline ends. Here the CDR3 DNA reads TGTGCCAGCAGTTACTCGAAAGATACGCAGTATTTT. It codes for CASSYSKDTQYF.

This clonotype was seen at least ten times. J is TRBJ2-3 and V is TRBV11-2; 7 bases agree with TRBD2. With 5 bases clipped from V and 13 bases from J, the junction kept 9 bases outside the gene matches. CDR1 and CDR2 (germline): SGHAT, FQNNGV. The CDR3 is made up of 12 amino acids. CDR3 protein: CASSGTRGEEYF. The CDR3 nucleotides are TGTGCCAGCAGCGGTACACGGGGGGAGGAGTATTTT.